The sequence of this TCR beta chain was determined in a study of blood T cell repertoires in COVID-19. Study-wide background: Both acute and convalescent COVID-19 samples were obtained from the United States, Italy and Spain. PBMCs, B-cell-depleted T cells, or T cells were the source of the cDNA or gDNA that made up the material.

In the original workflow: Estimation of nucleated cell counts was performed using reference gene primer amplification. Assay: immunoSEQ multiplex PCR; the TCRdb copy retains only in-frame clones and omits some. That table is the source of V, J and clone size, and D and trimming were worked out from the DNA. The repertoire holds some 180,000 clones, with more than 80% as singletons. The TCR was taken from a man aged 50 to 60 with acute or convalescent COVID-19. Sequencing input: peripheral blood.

The DNA of the CDR3 is TGCGCCAGCAGTGGAGGACAGGGGGCCGACAATGAGCAGTTCTTC. As protein: CASSGGQGADNEQFF. The V call is TRBV10-1, the J call TRBJ2-1; 11 bases agree with TRBD1. With V trimmed by 4 bases and J by 5 bases, 4 bases remained unmatched. Germline V gene data show CDR1 as WNHNN and CDR2 as SYGVQD (reference sequence). The CDR3 sequence is 15 residues long.